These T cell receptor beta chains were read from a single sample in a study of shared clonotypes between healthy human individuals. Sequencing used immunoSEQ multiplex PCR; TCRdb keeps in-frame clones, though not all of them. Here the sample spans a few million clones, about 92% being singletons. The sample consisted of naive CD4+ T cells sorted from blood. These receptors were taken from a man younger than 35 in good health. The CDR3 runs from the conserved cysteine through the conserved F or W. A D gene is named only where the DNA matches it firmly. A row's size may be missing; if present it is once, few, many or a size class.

cdr3_aa: CASSQESVVDTQYF; cdr3_nt: TGCGCCAGCAGCCAAGAGTCGGTAGTGGATACGCAGTATTTT; v_call: TRBV4-1; j_call: TRBJ2-3; d_call: .; clone_size: once
cdr3_aa: CSAPRGNTIYF; cdr3_nt: TGCAGTGCCCCGCGGGGAAACACCATATATTTT; v_call: TRBV20-1; j_call: TRBJ1-3; d_call: .; clone_size: .
cdr3_aa: CAISETDAVSTDTQYF; cdr3_nt: TGTGCCATCAGTGAGACTGATGCGGTTAGCACAGATACGCAGTATTTT; v_call: TRBV10-3; j_call: TRBJ2-3; d_call: .; clone_size: .
cdr3_aa: CASDLGGTIPRHNQPQHF; cdr3_nt: TGTGCTAGTGACCTAGGGGGTACGATCCCGAGACACAATCAGCCCCAGCATTTT; v_call: TRBV12-5; j_call: TRBJ1-5; d_call: .; clone_size: .
cdr3_aa: CASSGDGTGKYGYTF; cdr3_nt: TGTGCCAGCAGCGGTGACGGGACAGGGAAATATGGCTACACCTTC; v_call: TRBV7-9; j_call: TRBJ1-2; d_call: TRBD1; clone_size: .
cdr3_aa: CASSLWGTGRTDTQYF; cdr3_nt: TGTGCCAGCAGCTTATGGGGGACAGGGCGCACAGATACGCAGTATTTT; v_call: TRBV7-2; j_call: TRBJ2-3; d_call: TRBD1; clone_size: .
cdr3_aa: CASSVQGFRRTEAFF; cdr3_nt: TGTGCCAGCAGTGTACAGGGTTTTCGTAGGACTGAAGCTTTCTTT; v_call: TRBV28; j_call: TRBJ1-1; d_call: .; clone_size: .
cdr3_aa: CASSSADGYQGSGNTIYF; cdr3_nt: TGCGCCAGCAGCTCGGCCGACGGGTACCAAGGCTCTGGAAACACCATATATTTT; v_call: TRBV5-1; j_call: TRBJ1-3; d_call: .; clone_size: .
cdr3_aa: CAWSALDRRGVGNTIYF; cdr3_nt: TGTGCCTGGAGTGCCCTCGATCGCCGAGGGGTCGGAAACACCATATATTTT; v_call: TRBV30; j_call: TRBJ1-3; d_call: .; clone_size: few
cdr3_aa: CASRAQSGSGNTIYF; cdr3_nt: TGTGCCAGCAGGGCCCAGTCGGGCTCAGGAAACACCATATATTTT; v_call: TRBV5-6; j_call: TRBJ1-3; d_call: .; clone_size: .
cdr3_aa: CATWGEGDEKLFF; cdr3_nt: TGTGCCACTTGGGGAGAGGGGGATGAAAAACTGTTTTTT; v_call: TRBV28; j_call: TRBJ1-4; d_call: .; clone_size: .
cdr3_aa: CASSLPPGGPSTDTQYF; cdr3_nt: TGCGCCAGCAGCCTCCCCCCGGGGGGTCCTAGCACAGATACGCAGTATTTT; v_call: TRBV4-1; j_call: TRBJ2-3; d_call: TRBD2; clone_size: .
cdr3_aa: CASSPHGGNTDTQYF; cdr3_nt: TGTGCCAGCAGCCCTCACGGGGGTAACACAGATACGCAGTATTTT; v_call: TRBV11-2; j_call: TRBJ2-3; d_call: .; clone_size: .
cdr3_aa: CASSQRGRDTQYF; cdr3_nt: TGCGCCAGCAGCCAACGGGGGCGGGATACGCAGTATTTT; v_call: TRBV4-3; j_call: TRBJ2-3; d_call: .; clone_size: .
cdr3_aa: CAGSVAGGTDTQYF; cdr3_nt: TGTGCCGGATCGGTCGCGGGGGGGACAGATACGCAGTATTTT; v_call: TRBV2; j_call: TRBJ2-3; d_call: TRBD2; clone_size: .
cdr3_aa: CASSLSWPGAYEQYF; cdr3_nt: TGTGCCAGCAGCTTATCGTGGCCTGGGGCTTACGAGCAGTACTTC; v_call: TRBV11-2; j_call: TRBJ2-7; d_call: .; clone_size: .
cdr3_aa: CASTAGDRETQYF; cdr3_nt: TGTGCCAGTACCGCGGGAGATCGAGAGACCCAGTACTTC; v_call: TRBV19; j_call: TRBJ2-5; d_call: TRBD2; clone_size: .
cdr3_aa: CASSRSGGSYEQYF; cdr3_nt: TGTGCCAGCAGTCGTAGCGGGGGTTCCTACGAGCAGTACTTC; v_call: TRBV28; j_call: TRBJ2-7; d_call: TRBD2; clone_size: .
cdr3_aa: CAWTITPSSYNSPLHF; cdr3_nt: TGTGCCTGGACAATCACCCCGAGCTCCTATAATTCACCCCTCCACTTT; v_call: TRBV30; j_call: TRBJ1-6; d_call: .; clone_size: .
cdr3_aa: CASSQDWVSGGATGANVLTF; cdr3_nt: TGTGCCAGCAGCCAAGATTGGGTTAGCGGGGGGGCCACTGGGGCCAACGTCCTGACTTTC; v_call: TRBV4-2; j_call: TRBJ2-6; d_call: TRBD2; clone_size: .
cdr3_aa: CASSPPTSQGYEQYF; cdr3_nt: TGTGCCAGCTCACCACCGACTAGTCAGGGCTACGAGCAGTACTTC; v_call: TRBV18; j_call: TRBJ2-7; d_call: .; clone_size: once
cdr3_aa: CASSLTGTDTQYF; cdr3_nt: TGTGCCAGCAGCCTGACGGGCACAGATACGCAGTATTTT; v_call: TRBV7-3; j_call: TRBJ2-3; d_call: .; clone_size: few
cdr3_aa: CASSLVSGGSPLHF; cdr3_nt: TGTGCCAGCAGCTTGGTGTCAGGGGGTTCACCCCTCCACTTT; v_call: TRBV5-6; j_call: TRBJ1-6; d_call: TRBD1; clone_size: .
cdr3_aa: CASSYGLAVDTQYF; cdr3_nt: TGTGCCAGCAGTTATGGACTAGCGGTAGATACGCAGTATTTT; v_call: TRBV6-6; j_call: TRBJ2-3; d_call: TRBD2; clone_size: .
cdr3_aa: CASSLRGAGGYTF; cdr3_nt: TGTGCCAGCAGTTTGCGGGGGGCCGGTGGCTACACCTTC; v_call: TRBV28; j_call: TRBJ1-2; d_call: .; clone_size: .
cdr3_aa: CAISESRTGGLNTIYF; cdr3_nt: TGTGCCATCAGTGAGTCGAGGACAGGGGGATTAAACACCATATATTTT; v_call: TRBV10-3; j_call: TRBJ1-3; d_call: TRBD1; clone_size: .
cdr3_aa: CASSLDSGRGQFF; cdr3_nt: TGTGCCAGCAGCTTAGATAGTGGTAGGGGGCAGTTCTTC; v_call: TRBV7-8; j_call: TRBJ2-1; d_call: .; clone_size: .
cdr3_aa: CASSESRLAGAHTDTQYF; cdr3_nt: TGCGCCAGCAGTGAGTCTCGACTAGCGGGGGCCCACACAGATACGCAGTATTTT; v_call: TRBV10-2; j_call: TRBJ2-3; d_call: TRBD2; clone_size: once
cdr3_aa: CASRSPGIEAFF; cdr3_nt: TGCGCCAGCAGGTCCCCCGGGATTGAAGCTTTCTTT; v_call: TRBV10-1; j_call: TRBJ1-1; d_call: .; clone_size: .
cdr3_aa: CSASSGETQYF; cdr3_nt: TGCAGTGCTAGCTCGGGAGAGACCCAGTACTTC; v_call: TRBV20-1; j_call: TRBJ2-5; d_call: .; clone_size: once
cdr3_aa: CASSYSGAIPGELFF; cdr3_nt: TGTGCCAGCAGTTACTCGGGAGCTATACCCGGGGAGCTGTTTTTT; v_call: TRBV6-5; j_call: TRBJ2-2; d_call: .; clone_size: .
cdr3_aa: CASSPPGILYEQYF; cdr3_nt: TGTGCCAGCTCACCCCCAGGGATATTATACGAGCAGTACTTC; v_call: TRBV18; j_call: TRBJ2-7; d_call: .; clone_size: .
cdr3_aa: CASSPGWRGYGYTF; cdr3_nt: TGTGCCAGCAGCCCCGGGTGGAGGGGCTATGGCTACACCTTC; v_call: TRBV5-6; j_call: TRBJ1-2; d_call: .; clone_size: .
cdr3_aa: CASSPGTDTQYF; cdr3_nt: TGTGCCAGCAGCCCGGGCACAGATACGCAGTATTTT; v_call: TRBV7-6; j_call: TRBJ2-3; d_call: .; clone_size: once
cdr3_aa: CASSLEPSTDTQYF; cdr3_nt: TGCGCCAGCAGCTTGGAGCCCAGCACAGATACGCAGTATTTT; v_call: TRBV5-1; j_call: TRBJ2-3; d_call: .; clone_size: .
cdr3_aa: CASSVEDSIYEQYF; cdr3_nt: TGTGCCAGCAGCGTAGAGGACAGTATCTACGAGCAGTACTTC; v_call: TRBV9; j_call: TRBJ2-7; d_call: .; clone_size: .
cdr3_aa: CASSEWRDEAFF; cdr3_nt: TGTGCCAGCAGTGAGTGGCGCGATGAAGCTTTCTTT; v_call: TRBV2; j_call: TRBJ1-1; d_call: .; clone_size: .
cdr3_aa: CAWSTRDSETQYF; cdr3_nt: TGTGCCTGGAGTACGCGGGACAGTGAGACCCAGTACTTC; v_call: TRBV30; j_call: TRBJ2-5; d_call: .; clone_size: .
cdr3_aa: CASRGRATGEQYF; cdr3_nt: TGTGCCAGCAGGGGAAGGGCGACGGGCGAGCAGTACTTC; v_call: TRBV6-1; j_call: TRBJ2-7; d_call: .; clone_size: .
cdr3_aa: CASSSAGVRVTGELFF; cdr3_nt: TGTGCCAGCAGCTCGGCGGGCGTGCGGGTCACCGGGGAGCTGTTTTTT; v_call: TRBV5-4; j_call: TRBJ2-2; d_call: .; clone_size: .
cdr3_aa: CASSMRLAGVYEQYF; cdr3_nt: TGTGCCAGTAGTATGCGGCTAGCGGGAGTCTACGAGCAGTACTTC; v_call: TRBV19; j_call: TRBJ2-7; d_call: TRBD2; clone_size: .
cdr3_aa: CASSYGLAGSADTQYF; cdr3_nt: TGTGCCAGCAGTTACGGGTTGGCGGGGAGCGCAGATACGCAGTATTTT; v_call: TRBV6-5; j_call: TRBJ2-3; d_call: .; clone_size: .
cdr3_aa: CAWSEDSSYYGYTF; cdr3_nt: TGTGCCTGGAGTGAAGACAGTTCCTACTATGGCTACACCTTC; v_call: TRBV30; j_call: TRBJ1-2; d_call: .; clone_size: few
cdr3_aa: CASSPGQGAAKNIQYF; cdr3_nt: TGTGCCAGTAGTCCCGGACAGGGGGCGGCCAAAAACATTCAGTACTTC; v_call: TRBV19; j_call: TRBJ2-4; d_call: TRBD1; clone_size: .
cdr3_aa: CASSLAAVHSTNTEAFF; cdr3_nt: TGTGCCAGCAGCTTAGCGGCGGTCCACAGTACGAACACTGAAGCTTTCTTT; v_call: TRBV7-9; j_call: TRBJ1-1; d_call: .; clone_size: few
cdr3_aa: CASSPLLAATGELFF; cdr3_nt: TGTGCCAGCAGCCCTTTACTAGCGGCCACCGGGGAGCTGTTTTTT; v_call: TRBV6-5; j_call: TRBJ2-2; d_call: TRBD2; clone_size: .
cdr3_aa: CASRTGQGGSPLHF; cdr3_nt: TGTGCCAGCAGGACTGGACAGGGAGGATCACCCCTCCACTTT; v_call: TRBV2; j_call: TRBJ1-6; d_call: TRBD1; clone_size: .
cdr3_aa: CASSFVAGSYEQYF; cdr3_nt: TGTGCCAGCAGCTTCGTAGCGGGTTCCTACGAGCAGTACTTC; v_call: TRBV5-4; j_call: TRBJ2-7; d_call: TRBD2; clone_size: .
cdr3_aa: CSVVFGGIEQYF; cdr3_nt: TGCAGCGTTGTCTTTGGGGGAATCGAGCAGTACTTC; v_call: TRBV29-1; j_call: TRBJ2-7; d_call: .; clone_size: once
cdr3_aa: CASSVLPGFAETQYF; cdr3_nt: TGTGCCAGCAGCGTACTCCCAGGGTTCGCAGAGACCCAGTACTTC; v_call: TRBV9; j_call: TRBJ2-5; d_call: .; clone_size: .
cdr3_aa: CASSQPPGQGGRGYTF; cdr3_nt: TGTGCCAGCAGTCAGCCTCCGGGACAGGGGGGCAGGGGCTACACCTTC; v_call: TRBV2; j_call: TRBJ1-2; d_call: TRBD1; clone_size: few
cdr3_aa: CASRGQAGSEKLFF; cdr3_nt: TGTGCCAGCAGGGGACAGGCTGGGAGTGAAAAACTGTTTTTT; v_call: TRBV2; j_call: TRBJ1-4; d_call: TRBD1; clone_size: .
cdr3_aa: CASSKLNTGELFF; cdr3_nt: TGTGCCAGCAGCAAACTTAACACCGGGGAGCTGTTTTTT; v_call: TRBV21-1; j_call: TRBJ2-2; d_call: .; clone_size: .
cdr3_aa: CASSYSGSSYEQYF; cdr3_nt: TGTGCCAGCAGTTACTCGGGGAGCTCCTACGAGCAGTACTTC; v_call: TRBV6-5; j_call: TRBJ2-7; d_call: .; clone_size: few